The 2 T cell receptor beta chains in this list originate from one sample, sequenced in a study of blood T cell repertoires in COVID-19. Sequencing was performed with immunoSEQ multiplex PCR; in TCRdb, only in-frame clones are kept and a portion is missing. Among roughly 86,000 clones, about 85% were seen once, and the ten largest hold approximately 3%. Specimen: peripheral blood. These receptors were obtained from an elderly woman with COVID-19, enrolled during active disease.

The chain uses TRBV14 and TRBJ2-5; possible D gene TRBD1, 6 bases. CDR1 and CDR2 from the germline V gene are SGHDN and FVKESK. V lost 7 bases and J 4 bases, leaving 10 bases between the germline ends. CDR3 length equals 12 residues. The CDR3 loop is CASTRGGETQYF. The CDR3 DNA reads as TGTGCCAGCACCAGGGGCGGAGAGACCCAGTACTTC.

This clone was seen just once. The V call is TRBV2, the J call TRBJ2-2; D remains ambiguous. The CDR3 has 12 residues. Germline assignment: CDR1 SNHLY and CDR2 FYNNEI. V was shortened by 3 bases and J by 5 bases, with 4 bases between the two germline ends. The CDR3 DNA is TGTGCCAGCAGTGAGAGGACCGGGGAGCTGTTTTTT. Translation gives CASSERTGELFF.